This TCR beta chain was documented in a study of blood T cell repertoires in COVID-19. At the level of the study: Material from acute and convalescent COVID-19 was sourced from the United States, Italy and Spain. PBMCs, B-cell-depleted T cells, or T cells were the source of the cDNA or gDNA that made up the material.

How the authors handled the data: Counts of nucleated cells, estimated from reference gene primer amplification, were obtained. Profiled with immunoSEQ multiplex PCR; TCRdb holds only in-frame clones, not every one. Clone size and the V and J calls come from that table; the DNA yielded D and trimming. The sample lists 150,000 to 200,000 clones; roughly nine tenths were seen once. Looked up from germline, CDR1 is LGHNA and CDR2 is YNFKEQ. The CDR3 loop spans 20 amino acids. V dropped 0 bases and J dropped 5; count of bases not matched to a gene: 15. Sequenced material: peripheral blood. This sequence was found in a man between 18 and 29 years old who had recovered from COVID-19. V and J are TRBV4-2 and TRBJ2-1, with TRBD2 matching 11 bases. As DNA, the CDR3 is TGTGCCAGCAGCCAAGACCTAACTAGCGGGAGCTTTCGTATCCACAATGAGCAGTTCTTC. The encoded protein is CASSQDLTSGSFRIHNEQFF.